The rows below give T cell receptor beta chains drawn from one sample of a study of cytomegalovirus exposure and HLA in healthy donors. The repertoire was sequenced with immunoSEQ multiplex PCR; TCRdb's copy has only in-frame clones and lacks some. The table has hundreds of thousands of clones, 60% to 80% seen once. The sequenced sample was PBMCs. These TCRs come from a male donor in good health and CMV-seronegative. Each CDR3 is given with its conserved first and last residue. Fields, in order: CDR3 protein, V gene, clone size. Size is stated for part of the rows, as once, few or many counts, or as a class when the clone is expanded.

cdr3_aa: CASSVAASGDRTDTQYF; v_call: TRBV9; clone_size: NA
cdr3_aa: CASSQTGADTGELFF; v_call: TRBV4-1; clone_size: NA
cdr3_aa: CASSEQASNQPQHF; v_call: TRBV6-1; clone_size: NA
cdr3_aa: CASSQERGFGGNTIYF; v_call: TRBV4-2; clone_size: NA
cdr3_aa: CASSLKRDYEQYF; v_call: TRBV7-7; clone_size: NA
cdr3_aa: CASSLSQGSVNEQFF; v_call: TRBV5-4; clone_size: NA
cdr3_aa: CASSAAQGVLLGETQYF; v_call: TRBV5-1; clone_size: NA
cdr3_aa: CASSRTSGRSNEQFF; v_call: TRBV7-9; clone_size: NA
cdr3_aa: CASTREATNEKLFF; v_call: TRBV6-6; clone_size: NA
cdr3_aa: CASINGQEANTEAFF; v_call: TRBV19; clone_size: NA
cdr3_aa: CASSLFKGAAPNYGYTF; v_call: TRBV28; clone_size: NA
cdr3_aa: CASGGQVDGYTF; v_call: TRBV19; clone_size: NA
cdr3_aa: CASSLFIRGQNTEAFF; v_call: TRBV5-1; clone_size: NA
cdr3_aa: CASSPGGNTEAFF; v_call: TRBV5-4; clone_size: few
cdr3_aa: CASSLTGTPNEKLFF; v_call: TRBV9; clone_size: NA
cdr3_aa: CSVRVPRGWEKLFF; v_call: TRBV29-1; clone_size: few
cdr3_aa: CASSNYKVLAGGRKETQYF; v_call: TRBV11-1; clone_size: NA
cdr3_aa: CASSYATGIAYEQYF; v_call: TRBV6-5; clone_size: NA
cdr3_aa: CASSLKGQVSTEAFF; v_call: TRBV7-2; clone_size: NA
cdr3_aa: CASSPGTASYEQYF; v_call: TRBV9; clone_size: NA
cdr3_aa: CASSQRTSDWFRTETQYF; v_call: TRBV14; clone_size: NA
cdr3_aa: CASSLVSGGGYEQYF; v_call: TRBV5-1; clone_size: NA
cdr3_aa: CASSLTSGGGETQYF; v_call: TRBV7-9; clone_size: NA